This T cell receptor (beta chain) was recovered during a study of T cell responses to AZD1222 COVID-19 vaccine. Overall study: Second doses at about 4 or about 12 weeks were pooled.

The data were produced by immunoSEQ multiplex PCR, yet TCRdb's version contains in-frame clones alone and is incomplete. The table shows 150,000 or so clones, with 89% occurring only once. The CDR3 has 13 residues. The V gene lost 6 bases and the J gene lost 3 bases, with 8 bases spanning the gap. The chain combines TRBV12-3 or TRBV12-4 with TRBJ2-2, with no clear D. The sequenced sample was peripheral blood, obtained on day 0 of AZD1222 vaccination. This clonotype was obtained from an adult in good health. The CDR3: CASSLFYTGELFF. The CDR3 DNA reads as TGTGCCAGCAGCCTATTTTACACCGGGGAGCTGTTTTTT.